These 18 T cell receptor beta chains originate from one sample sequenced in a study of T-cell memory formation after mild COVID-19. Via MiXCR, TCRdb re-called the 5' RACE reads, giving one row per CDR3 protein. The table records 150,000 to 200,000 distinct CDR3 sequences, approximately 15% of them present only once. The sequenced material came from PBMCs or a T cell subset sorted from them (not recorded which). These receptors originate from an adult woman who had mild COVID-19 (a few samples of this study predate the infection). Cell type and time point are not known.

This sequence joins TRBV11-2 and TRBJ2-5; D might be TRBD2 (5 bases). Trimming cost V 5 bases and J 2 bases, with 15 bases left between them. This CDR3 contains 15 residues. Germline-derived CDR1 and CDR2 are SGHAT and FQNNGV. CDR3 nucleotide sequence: TGTGCCAGCAGCGACTACCGGAGGAAACAAGAGACCCAGTACTTC. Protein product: CASSDYRRKQETQYF.

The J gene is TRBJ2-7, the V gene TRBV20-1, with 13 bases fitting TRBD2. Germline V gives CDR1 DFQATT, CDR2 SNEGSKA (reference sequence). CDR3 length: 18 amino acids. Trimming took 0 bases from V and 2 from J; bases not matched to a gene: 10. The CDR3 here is CSARDRRTSGSLAYEQYF. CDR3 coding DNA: TGCAGTGCTAGAGATCGGCGGACTAGCGGGAGCCTCGCCTACGAGCAGTACTTC.

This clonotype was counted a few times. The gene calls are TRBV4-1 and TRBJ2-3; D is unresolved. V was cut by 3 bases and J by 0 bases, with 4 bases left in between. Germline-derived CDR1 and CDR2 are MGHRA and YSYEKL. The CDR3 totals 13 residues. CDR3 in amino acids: CASSHPSTDTQYF. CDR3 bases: TGCGCCAGCAGCCATCCCAGCACAGATACGCAGTATTTT.

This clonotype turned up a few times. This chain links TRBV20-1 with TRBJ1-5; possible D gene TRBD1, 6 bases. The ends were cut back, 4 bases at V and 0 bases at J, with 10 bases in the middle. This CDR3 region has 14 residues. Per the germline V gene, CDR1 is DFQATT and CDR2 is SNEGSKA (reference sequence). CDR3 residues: CSATTGYSNQPQHF. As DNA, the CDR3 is TGCAGTGCTACAACAGGGTATAGCAATCAGCCCCAGCATTTT.

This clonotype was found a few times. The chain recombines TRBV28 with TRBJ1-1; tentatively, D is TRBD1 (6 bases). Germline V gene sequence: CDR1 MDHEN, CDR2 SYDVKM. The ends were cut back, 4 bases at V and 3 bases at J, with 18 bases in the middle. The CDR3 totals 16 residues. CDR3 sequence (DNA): TGTGCCAGCAGTTCCCCCCCCGGGGGCGGTGACACTGAAGCTTTCTTT. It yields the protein CASSSPPGGGDTEAFF.

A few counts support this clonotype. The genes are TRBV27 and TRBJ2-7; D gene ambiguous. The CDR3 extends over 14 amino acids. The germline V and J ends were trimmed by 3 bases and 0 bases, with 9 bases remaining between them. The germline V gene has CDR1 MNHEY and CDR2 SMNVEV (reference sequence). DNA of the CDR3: TGTGCCAGCAGTTTGCGCATCAGCTCCTACGAGCAGTACTTC. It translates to CASSLRISSYEQYF.

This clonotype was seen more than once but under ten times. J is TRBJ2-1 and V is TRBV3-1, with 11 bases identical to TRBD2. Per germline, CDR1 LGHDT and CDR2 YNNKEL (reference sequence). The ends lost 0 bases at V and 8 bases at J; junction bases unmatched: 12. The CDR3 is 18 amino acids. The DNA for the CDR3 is TGTGCCAGCAGCCAAGATTTCAGAACTAGCGGGAGTAGGGATGAGCAGTTCTTC. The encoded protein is CASSQDFRTSGSRDEQFF.

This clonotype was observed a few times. The CDR3 spells CASSSPPSSYEQYF. For the CDR3, the DNA is TGTGCCAGCAGTTCCCCTCCTAGCTCCTACGAGCAGTACTTC. The V gene is TRBV12-3 or TRBV12-4, the J gene TRBJ2-7; D is ambiguous. This CDR3 contains 14 residues. V was clipped by 4 bases and J by 0 bases, with 10 bases between them.

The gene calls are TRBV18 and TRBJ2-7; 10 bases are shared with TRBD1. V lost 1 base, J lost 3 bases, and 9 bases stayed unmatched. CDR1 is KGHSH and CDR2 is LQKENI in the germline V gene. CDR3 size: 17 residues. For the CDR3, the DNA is TGTGCCAGCTCACCACTCGGTCGGGACAGGGGCGTCTACGAGCAGTACTTC. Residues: CASSPLGRDRGVYEQYF. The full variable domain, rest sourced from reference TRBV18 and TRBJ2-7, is NAGVMQNPRHLVRRRGQEARLRCSPMKGHSHVYWYRQLPEEGLKFMVYLQKENIIDESGMPKERFSAEFPKEGPSILRIQQVVRGDSAAYFCASSPLGRDRGVYEQYFGPGTRLTVT.

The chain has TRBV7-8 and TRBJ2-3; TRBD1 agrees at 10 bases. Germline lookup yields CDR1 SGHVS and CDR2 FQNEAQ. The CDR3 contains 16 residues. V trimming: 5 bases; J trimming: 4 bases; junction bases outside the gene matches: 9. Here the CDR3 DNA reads TGTGCCAGCAGCCCGGTTCCCGGGACAGGGGCAGATACGCAGTATTTT. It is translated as CASSPVPGTGADTQYF.

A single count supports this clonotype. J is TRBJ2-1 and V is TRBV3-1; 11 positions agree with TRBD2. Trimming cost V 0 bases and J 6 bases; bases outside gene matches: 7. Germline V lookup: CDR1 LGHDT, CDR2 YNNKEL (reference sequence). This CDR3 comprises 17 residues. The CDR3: CASSQELAGVMVNEQFF. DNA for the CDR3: TGTGCCAGCAGCCAAGAACTAGCGGGAGTCATGGTCAATGAGCAGTTCTTC.

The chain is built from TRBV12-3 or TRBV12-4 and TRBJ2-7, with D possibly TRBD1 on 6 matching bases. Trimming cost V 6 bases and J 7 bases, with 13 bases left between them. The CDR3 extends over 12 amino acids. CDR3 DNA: TGTGCCAGCAGGGGAACAGGGAAGGAGCAGTACTTC. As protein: CASRGTGKEQYF.

Written as DNA, the CDR3 is TGTGCCAGCAGCGTGAGAGGGGGCAAGGACGGGGAGCTGTTTTTT. This translates into CASSVRGGKDGELFF. This rearrangement joins TRBV9 to TRBJ2-2, with 7 bases fitting TRBD1. Trimming cost V 2 bases and J 7 bases; bases outside gene matches: 8. The CDR3 totals 15 residues. Germline values: CDR1 SGDLS, CDR2 YYNGEE.

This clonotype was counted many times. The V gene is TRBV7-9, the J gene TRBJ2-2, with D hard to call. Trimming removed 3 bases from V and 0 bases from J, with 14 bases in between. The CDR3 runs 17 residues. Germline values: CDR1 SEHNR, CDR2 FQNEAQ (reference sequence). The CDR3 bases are TGTGCCAGCAGCTTGGCCAGACATGCTACGAACACCGGGGAGCTGTTTTTT. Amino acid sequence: CASSLARHATNTGELFF.

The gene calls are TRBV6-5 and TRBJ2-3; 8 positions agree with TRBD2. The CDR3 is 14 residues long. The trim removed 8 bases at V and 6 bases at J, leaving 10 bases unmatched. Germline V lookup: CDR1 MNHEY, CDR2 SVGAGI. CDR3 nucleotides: TGTGCCAGCTCCGGGGGCGGGAGGACGGATACGCAGTATTTT. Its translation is CASSGGGRTDTQYF.

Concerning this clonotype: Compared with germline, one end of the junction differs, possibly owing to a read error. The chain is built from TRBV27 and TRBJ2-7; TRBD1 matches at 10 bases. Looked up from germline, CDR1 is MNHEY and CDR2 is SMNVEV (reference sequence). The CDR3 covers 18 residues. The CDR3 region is CASSLTGQGILPTYEKYF. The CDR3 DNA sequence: TGTGCCAGCAGTTTGACGGGACAGGGGATTTTACCAACCTACGAGAAGTACTTC.

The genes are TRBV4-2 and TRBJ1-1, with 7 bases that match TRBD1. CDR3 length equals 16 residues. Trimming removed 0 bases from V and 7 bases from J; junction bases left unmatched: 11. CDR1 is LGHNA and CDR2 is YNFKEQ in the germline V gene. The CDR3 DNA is TGTGCCAGCAGCCAAGAAAGCAGGGGGTTGGAGAATGAAGCTTTCTTT. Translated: CASSQESRGLENEAFF.

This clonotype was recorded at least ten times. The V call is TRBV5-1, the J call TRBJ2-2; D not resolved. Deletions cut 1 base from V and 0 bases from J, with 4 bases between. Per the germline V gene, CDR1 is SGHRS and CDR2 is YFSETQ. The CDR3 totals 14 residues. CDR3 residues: CASSLNPNTGELFF. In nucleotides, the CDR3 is TGCGCCAGCAGCTTGAACCCGAACACCGGGGAGCTGTTTTTT. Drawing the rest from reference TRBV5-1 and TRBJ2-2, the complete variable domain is KAGVTQTPRYLIKTRGQQVTLSCSPISGHRSVSWYQQTPGQGLQFLFEYFSETQRNKGNFPGRFSGRQFSNSRSEMNVSTLELGDSALYLCASSLNPNTGELFFGEGSRLTVL.